The clone carrying this T cell receptor beta chain has just one count. Antigen: not known. The protocol was immunoSEQ multiplex PCR, while the TCRdb copy is restricted to in-frame clones and leaves out a portion. The sample lists approximately 110,000 clones, about 85% occurring once. This sample stems from a study of T cell responses to AZD1222 COVID-19 vaccine. The overall study: Combined were second doses at about 4 or about 12 weeks. The study's findings and limits: Among the donors, most were white British and more were female, and clonal diversity was possibly underestimated. Vaccine-associated CD4 TCRs ranged over spike, dominating at 160-218 and 743-854. Repertoires were obtained only post-peak T cell response.

The CDR3 runs 16 residues. Germline V gene sequence: CDR1 SGDLS, CDR2 YYNGEE. The trim removed 0 bases at V and 4 bases at J, leaving 7 bases unmatched. The chain recombines TRBV9 with TRBJ2-1, with 7 positions matching TRBD2. This sequence was found in an adult in good health. Sequencing was performed on peripheral blood, taken on day 0 of AZD1222 vaccination. CDR3 protein: CASSVGRGAGYNEQFF. CDR3 DNA: TGTGCCAGCAGCGTAGGGAGGGGAGCGGGGTACAATGAGCAGTTCTTC.